The 25 T cell receptor beta chains reported below all come from one sample, sequenced in a study of response to subunit inactivated influenza vaccine. TCRdb ran MiXCR on the RT-PCR reads and lists one entry per CDR3 protein. The sample includes 300,000 to 350,000 distinct CDR3 sequences, 20% to 25% of them seen just once. The material sequenced was PBMCs from blood, taken about 20 months after vaccination. The receptors originated from a man between 50 and 70 years old who received an inactivated influenza vaccine.

This clonotype has more than one count but fewer than ten. The J gene is TRBJ1-3, the V gene TRBV7-9, with D hard to call. CDR3 length equals 16 residues. The germline CDR1 and CDR2 sequences are SEHNR and FQNEAQ (reference sequence). V gave up 5 bases and J gave up 4 bases, with 18 bases separating them. The CDR3 DNA reads TGTGCCAGCAGCCCCCTAGGGAGGGCCGAAGGAAACACCATATATTTT. Translating gives CASSPLGRAEGNTIYF.

The rearrangement joins TRBV3-1 to TRBJ2-5, with 9 bases identical to TRBD1. The J segment lost 2 bases and the V segment lost 0 bases, leaving 7 bases of the junction unmatched. Germline lookup yields CDR1 LGHDT and CDR2 YNNKEL (reference sequence). This CDR3 has 17 amino acids. This CDR3 is CASSQDPGQGLQETQYF. The CDR3 nucleotides are TGTGCCAGCAGCCAAGACCCGGGACAGGGCCTACAAGAGACCCAGTACTTC.

This clonotype was counted only a few times. The rearrangement uses TRBV15 and TRBJ1-6; tentatively, D is TRBD1 (6 bases). Looked up from germline, CDR1 is LNHNV and CDR2 is YYDKDF (reference sequence). Trimming took 1 base from V and 9 from J, leaving 16 bases between them. The CDR3 sequence is 16 residues long. The CDR3: CATSRAGDNWRSPLHF. CDR3 bases: TGTGCCACCAGCAGAGCAGGGGATAATTGGCGTTCACCCCTCCACTTT.

This chain joins TRBV12-3 or TRBV12-4 and TRBJ2-4; the match to TRBD2 covers 11 bases. The junction had 8 bases not matched to a gene; V was cut back by 3 bases and J by 10 bases. This CDR3 has 15 amino acids. The CDR3 protein is CASSLDGTSGDIQYF. The CDR3 DNA follows: TGTGCCAGCAGTTTGGACGGGACTAGCGGAGATATTCAGTACTTC.

The genes are TRBV6-5 and TRBJ1-3, with 7 bases identical to TRBD1. J gave up 7 bases and V 3 bases, and 12 bases lay outside the gene matches. The CDR3 runs 16 residues. Germline assignment: CDR1 MNHEY and CDR2 SVGAGI. The CDR3 DNA sequence: TGTGCCAGCAGTTATGATAGACAGGGTGGGATGAACACCATATATTTT. Amino acid sequence: CASSYDRQGGMNTIYF.

Written as DNA, the CDR3 is TGTGCCAGCAGCTGGAGACTAGCGGGAAGACCAGAGACCCAGTACTTC. This encodes CASSWRLAGRPETQYF. This rearrangement joins TRBV5-6 to TRBJ2-5, with TRBD2 matching 11 bases. CDR1 is SGHDT and CDR2 is YYEEEE in the germline V gene. The V segment lost 3 bases and the J segment 4 bases; nucleotides outside the gene matches: 8. The CDR3 covers 16 residues.

The CDR3 nucleotides read TGTGCCAGCAGTTTATTAGGGGCCCTCTACGAGCAGTACTTC. Translated: CASSLLGALYEQYF. The V gene is TRBV28, the J gene TRBJ2-7; possibly TRBD1 for D (5 bases). The germline gives CDR1 MDHEN, CDR2 SYDVKM. This CDR3 is 14 amino acids long. V lost 1 base and J 3 bases, leaving 10 bases between the germline ends.

Ten or more counts support this clonotype. The chain joins TRBV12-3 or TRBV12-4 to TRBJ1-6; D is unresolved. The CDR3 extends over 15 amino acids. The V end was cut by 2 bases, the J end by 6 bases, with 11 bases between. The CDR3: CASSLTGFPNSPLHF. CDR3 nucleotide sequence: TGTGCCAGCAGTTTAACTGGGTTCCCTAATTCACCCCTCCACTTT.

The V call is TRBV25-1, the J call TRBJ2-7; the match to TRBD2 covers 8 bases. Germline V gene data show CDR1 as MGHDK and CDR2 as SYGVNS. The CDR3 covers 15 residues. Trimming at V came to 2 bases and at J to 2 bases, leaving 5 bases not matched to a gene. The CDR3 nucleotides read TGTGCCAGCAGTGAACGGGGGGGGCTCACCTACGAGCAGTACTTC. Its translation is CASSERGGLTYEQYF.

The chain has TRBV4-3 and TRBJ1-3; 9 nucleotides align to TRBD1. Germline V gene lookup returns CDR1 LGHNA and CDR2 YSLEER. V was clipped by 0 bases and J by 1 base; unmatched bases: 4. CDR3 length: 17 residues. CDR3 bases: TGCGCCAGCAGCCAAGAGGGGACAGGGTCGTCTGGAAACACCATATATTTT. Residues: CASSQEGTGSSGNTIYF.

This clonotype was detected ten times or more. This chain connects TRBV12-3 or TRBV12-4 to TRBJ1-2, with D perhaps TRBD1 (6 bases). This CDR3 comprises 12 residues. V lost 6 bases, J lost 8 bases, and 13 bases lay in between. The CDR3 DNA sequence: TGTGCCAGCAGCTCAGGGGCGAGGGGCTACACCTTC. This gives the protein CASSSGARGYTF.

The V gene is TRBV27, the J gene TRBJ2-5; no firm D call. The germline V gene has CDR1 MNHEY and CDR2 SMNVEV (reference sequence). This CDR3 spans 13 amino acids. V lost 3 bases, J lost 5 bases, and 10 bases lay in between. DNA of the CDR3: TGTGCCAGCAGTTTTGTCAGATCTGAGACCCAGTACTTC. Translation: CASSFVRSETQYF.

This clonotype has just a few counts. The chain uses TRBV6-1 and TRBJ1-1; 7 bases fit TRBD1. From germline, CDR1 is MNHNS and CDR2 SASEGT. CDR3 length equals 15 residues. The V segment lost 4 bases and the J segment 1 base; nucleotides outside the gene matches: 6. CDR3 coding DNA: TGTGCCAGCAGTGTCGGGACAGTACGGAACACTGAAGCTTTCTTT. Its translation is CASSVGTVRNTEAFF.

The CDR3 DNA reads TGTGCCAGCATTAGCAAAGGTGGTGGCCTCTCCTACAATGAGCAGTTCTTC. Translation: CASISKGGGLSYNEQFF. The chain employs TRBV27 and TRBJ2-1; D uncertain. V lost 7 bases, J lost 0 bases, and 19 bases lay in between. Germline values: CDR1 MNHEY, CDR2 SMNVEV (reference sequence). This CDR3 has 17 amino acids.

The sample holds a few counts of this clonotype. The rearrangement uses TRBV11-2 and TRBJ2-1; D remains ambiguous. V gave up 0 bases and J gave up 12 bases, with 15 bases separating them. Germline CDR1 reads SGHAT; CDR2 reads FQNNGV. This CDR3 spans 14 amino acids. CDR3 in amino acids: CASSLDRSQIGQFF. CDR3 DNA: TGTGCCAGCAGCTTAGACAGAAGCCAAATTGGGCAGTTCTTC.

The chain is built from TRBV9 and TRBJ2-7; either TRBD1 or TRBD2 may fit D (5 bases each). The V gene's germline CDR1 is SGDLS and CDR2 YYNGEE. Trimming took off 0 bases at V and 7 bases at J, with 14 bases between the two ends. This CDR3 contains 14 residues. CDR3 protein: CASSVGSADIEQYF. DNA for the CDR3: TGTGCCAGCAGCGTAGGGTCAGCGGACATAGAGCAGTACTTC.

This clonotype was observed a handful of times. J is TRBJ1-1 and V is TRBV2, with a possible D match to TRBD1 (6 bases). In germline, CDR1 is SNHLY, CDR2 FYNNEI. Trimming left V 3 bases short and J 2 bases short, with 13 bases between. There are 15 residues in the CDR3. CDR3 sequence reads: CASSERDKVNTEAFF. The CDR3 nucleotides read TGTGCCAGCAGTGAGCGGGACAAGGTTAACACTGAAGCTTTCTTT.

In its sample, this clonotype was seen a few times. The rearrangement uses TRBV20-1 and TRBJ1-1; TRBD1 is a possible D gene (5 bases). V was trimmed by 1 base and J by 5 bases, leaving 14 bases between them. This CDR3 is 14 amino acids long. The germline V gene encodes CDR1 DFQATT and CDR2 SNEGSKA (reference sequence). The CDR3 here is CSARGGMGLTEAFF. CDR3 DNA sequence: TGCAGTGCTAGAGGGGGTATGGGGCTGACTGAAGCTTTCTTT.

The chain links TRBV20-1 to TRBJ1-5, with 7 bases lining up with TRBD1. The germline V gene encodes CDR1 DFQATT and CDR2 SNEGSKA (reference sequence). V was clipped by 1 base and J by 0 bases; unmatched bases: 9. The CDR3 is 17 residues long. The CDR3 region has the DNA TGCAGTGCTAGAGGGGTAAGCAGGGGGTATAGCAATCAGCCCCAGCATTTT. This codes for CSARGVSRGYSNQPQHF.

This clonotype was seen repeatedly, ten times or more. The J gene is TRBJ1-5, the V gene TRBV6-1, with D perhaps TRBD1 (5 bases). V lost 6 bases, J lost 3 bases, and 15 bases lay in between. Germline lookup yields CDR1 MNHNS and CDR2 SASEGT. The CDR3 extends over 15 amino acids. CDR3 region: CASSPTLGPNQPQHF. CDR3 DNA sequence: TGTGCCAGCAGCCCTACCCTGGGGCCCAATCAGCCCCAGCATTTT.

There are a few counts of this clonotype. This sequence joins TRBV5-1 and TRBJ2-2; 8 bases are a match to TRBD1. CDR3 length equals 15 residues. V dropped 2 bases and J dropped 7; count of bases not matched to a gene: 7. The germline V gene encodes CDR1 SGHRS and CDR2 YFSETQ. CDR3 residues: CASSFRQGRDGELFF. CDR3 in DNA: TGCGCCAGCAGCTTCCGACAGGGGAGAGACGGGGAGCTGTTTTTT.

The chain employs TRBV24-1 and TRBJ2-2; D might be TRBD1 or TRBD2, each matching 5 bases. V lost 3 bases and J 4 bases, leaving 23 bases between the germline ends. The CDR3 is made up of 19 amino acids. CDR1 is KGHDR and CDR2 is SFDVKD in the germline V gene. For the CDR3, the DNA is TGTGCCACCAGTGATAAAACCGGGACGATGGGGCCAATCACCGGGGAGCTGTTTTTT. Amino acid sequence: CATSDKTGTMGPITGELFF.

This chain links TRBV7-8 with TRBJ2-2; 10 nucleotides agree with TRBD2. Germline V lookup: CDR1 SGHVS, CDR2 FQNEAQ. Trimming took 1 base from V and 5 from J; bases not matched to a gene: 7. This CDR3 contains 17 residues. The CDR3 sequence: CASSLGLAGVRTGELFF. CDR3 sequence (DNA): TGTGCCAGCAGCTTAGGTCTAGCGGGAGTGCGGACCGGGGAGCTGTTTTTT.

The chain recombines TRBV12-3 or TRBV12-4 with TRBJ2-3, with 11 bases that match TRBD2. Trimming cost V 6 bases and J 1 base; bases outside gene matches: 3. CDR3 length: 15 residues. The CDR3 DNA reads as TGTGCCAGCAGGCAGACTAGCGGGGGCACAGATACGCAGTATTTT. It is translated as CASRQTSGGTDTQYF.

This clonotype was observed a handful of times. The chain carries TRBV7-2 and TRBJ1-5, with 7 bases lining up with TRBD1. Per the germline V gene, CDR1 is SGHTA and CDR2 is FQGNSA. The CDR3 consists of 14 residues. The trim removed 5 bases at V and 2 bases at J, leaving 3 bases unmatched. The CDR3 loop reads CASSQGQRNQPQHF. CDR3 bases: TGTGCCAGCAGCCAGGGACAGCGCAATCAGCCCCAGCATTTT. The full variable domain, completed using reference TRBV7-2 and TRBJ1-5, is GAGVSQSPSNKVTEKGKDVELRCDPISGHTALYWYRQSLGQGLEFLIYFQGNSAPDKSGLPSDRFSAERTGGSVSTLTIQRTQQEDSAVYLCASSQGQRNQPQHFGDGTRLSIL.